This T cell receptor (beta chain) was sequenced for a study of blood T cells in healthy people across ages. Study outcomes and limitations: Diversity was estimated from one million T cells, and these estimates were considered underestimates.

This clonotype was recorded at least ten times. Antigen: not known. V lost 0 bases to trimming and J lost 4 bases, with 15 bases between them. Germline V CDR1 and CDR2: LGHDT, YNNKEL (reference sequence). The CDR3 has 16 residues. The second PCR ran about 6 to 12 cycles with a sample-barcoded 5' primer and J-beta primers. Paired-end reads containing CDR3 totaled no fewer than 2.5 million for each sample. One entry per CDR3 protein results from TCRdb running MiXCR on the 5' RACE reads. The data show hundreds of thousands of distinct CDR3 sequences, approximately 60% seen once. At least 5 micrograms of total RNA were extracted per sample.

The gene calls are TRBV3-1 and TRBJ1-1; perhaps TRBD1 as D (5 bases). The receptor was isolated from a man in his forties in good health. Sequencing was carried out using blood. The CDR3 loop reads CASSQEAGVGSTEAFF. Here the CDR3 DNA reads TGTGCCAGCAGCCAAGAAGCGGGGGTAGGGTCCACTGAAGCTTTCTTT.